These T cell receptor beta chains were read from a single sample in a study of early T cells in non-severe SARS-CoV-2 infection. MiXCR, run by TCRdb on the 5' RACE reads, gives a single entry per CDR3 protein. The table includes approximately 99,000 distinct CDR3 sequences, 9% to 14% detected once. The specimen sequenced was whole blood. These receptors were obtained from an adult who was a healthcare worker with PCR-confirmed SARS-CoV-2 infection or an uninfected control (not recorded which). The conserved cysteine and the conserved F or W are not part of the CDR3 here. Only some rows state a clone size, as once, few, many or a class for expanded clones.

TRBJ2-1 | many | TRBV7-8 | ASTPPVNEQF
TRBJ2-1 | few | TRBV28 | ASSLGGGRGTRYNEQF
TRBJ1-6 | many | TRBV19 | ASSVAGPLPENSPLH
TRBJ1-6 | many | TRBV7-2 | ASSRQNSPLH
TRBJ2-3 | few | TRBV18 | ASSRVGTDTQY
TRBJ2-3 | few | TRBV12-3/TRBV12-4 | ASSLAAPLNTQY
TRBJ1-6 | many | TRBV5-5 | ASSLSTTAPLH
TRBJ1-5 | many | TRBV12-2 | ASRPREVQH
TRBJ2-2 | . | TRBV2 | ASSEAGVGELF
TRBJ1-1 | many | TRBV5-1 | ASSPPKSVFGGGNTEAF
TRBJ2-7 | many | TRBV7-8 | ASSQWKGPTLSYEQY
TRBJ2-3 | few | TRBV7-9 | ASSLYRAFLTDTQY
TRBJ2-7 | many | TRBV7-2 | ASSPRLAETVGQY
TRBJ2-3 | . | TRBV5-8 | ASSIRDLTDTQY
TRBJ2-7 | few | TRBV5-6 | ASSLYRLSYEQY
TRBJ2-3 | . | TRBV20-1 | SARSAEGTQY
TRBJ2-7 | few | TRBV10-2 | ASASVPYEQY
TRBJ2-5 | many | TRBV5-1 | ASSYGTSGSSLLETQY
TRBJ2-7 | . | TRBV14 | ASSRTGRLYEQY
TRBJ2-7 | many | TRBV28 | ASIAGTSVFEQY
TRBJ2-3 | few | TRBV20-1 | SAQQGTDTQY
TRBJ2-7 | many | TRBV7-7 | ASSPRAGGEQY
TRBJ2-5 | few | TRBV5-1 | ASSLAIHQETQY
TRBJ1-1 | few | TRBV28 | ASSLYRTNTEAF
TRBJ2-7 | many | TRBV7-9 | ASSRTSGRAQPYYEQY
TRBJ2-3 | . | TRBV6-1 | ASIALAGASTDTQY
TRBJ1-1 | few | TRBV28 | ASSPGTGVSEAF
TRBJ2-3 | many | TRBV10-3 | ATKERLAGAGDTQY
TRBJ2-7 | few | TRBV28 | ASSLRESQY
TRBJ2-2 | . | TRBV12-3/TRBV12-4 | ASNPSGTRSSGELF
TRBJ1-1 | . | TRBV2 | ASSETGEAF
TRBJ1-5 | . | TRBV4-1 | ASSQEELNNQPQH
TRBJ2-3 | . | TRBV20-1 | SATWDRGTDTQY
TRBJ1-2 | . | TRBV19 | ASSIQGGYGYT
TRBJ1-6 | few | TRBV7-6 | ASSLVSQGARGVGNSPLH
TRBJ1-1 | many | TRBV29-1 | SVEPREGAF
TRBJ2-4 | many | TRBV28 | ASREGLRTGGAKNIQY
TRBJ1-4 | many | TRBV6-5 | ASRGQDNEKLF